These T cell receptor beta chains were read from a single sample in a study of blood T cell repertoires in COVID-19. Measured with immunoSEQ multiplex PCR; TCRdb has only the in-frame clones, and not every one. The sample includes about 160,000 clones, roughly 91% seen only once; the top ten take roughly 4.4%. Sample: peripheral blood. The receptors stem from a woman in her forties or fifties with acute or convalescent COVID-19. The CDR3 runs from the conserved cysteine through the conserved F or W. D genes are given only for firm matches. Not every row has a clone size; where given, it reads once, few, many or a size class.

D gene | J gene | clone size | V gene | CDR3 protein | CDR3 DNA
TRBD1 | TRBJ2-4 | . | TRBV5-4 | CASSLTQGALNIQYF | TGTGCCAGCAGCTTAACCCAGGGGGCCCTAAACATTCAGTACTTC
TRBD2 | TRBJ2-1 | . | TRBV2 | CASRAGTSVGEQFF | TGTGCCAGCAGGGCAGGGACTAGCGTGGGTGAGCAGTTCTTC
. | TRBJ1-6 | few | TRBV27 | CASRSSGWGSPLHF | TGTGCCAGCAGAAGTTCGGGGTGGGGATCACCCCTCCACTTT
TRBD2 | TRBJ2-2 | . | TRBV11-2 | CASSSLSGGAVGELFF | TGTGCCAGCAGCTCCTTGTCCGGGGGGGCCGTCGGGGAGCTGTTTTTT
. | TRBJ2-3 | . | TRBV9 | CASSALATSTDTQYF | TGTGCCAGCAGCGCATTAGCGACCAGCACAGATACGCAGTATTTT
TRBD1 | TRBJ2-5 | . | TRBV27 | CASSLKQGAKTQYF | TGTGCCAGCAGTTTAAAACAGGGGGCGAAGACCCAGTACTTC
. | TRBJ1-4 | . | TRBV30 | CAWSVRGREKLFF | TGTGCCTGGAGTGTACGAGGAAGGGAAAAACTGTTTTTT
. | TRBJ1-1 | . | TRBV6-1 | CASSEVQNTEAFF | TGTGCCAGCAGTGAAGTACAAAACACTGAAGCTTTCTTT
. | TRBJ2-1 | few | TRBV7-2 | CASSVTTSNEQFF | TGTGCCAGCAGCGTTACGACAAGCAATGAGCAGTTCTTC
. | TRBJ1-2 | . | TRBV6-5 | CASSYGTGSGGYTF | TGTGCCAGCAGTTACGGCACAGGGAGTGGTGGCTACACCTTC
. | TRBJ2-7 | . | TRBV20-1 | CSASREASVPREQYF | TGCAGTGCTAGTCGCGAGGCTAGTGTACCCCGCGAGCAGTACTTC
. | TRBJ2-7 | . | TRBV18 | CASSLLSFGLYEQYF | TGTGCCAGCTCACTGTTGAGTTTTGGGCTCTACGAGCAGTACTTC
. | TRBJ1-2 | . | TRBV7-2 | CASSPIQSLYGYTF | TGTGCCAGCAGCCCAATACAGAGCCTCTATGGCTACACCTTC
. | TRBJ2-5 | . | TRBV27 | CASSPSGYQETQYF | TGTGCCAGCAGTCCAAGCGGCTACCAAGAGACCCAGTACTTC
. | TRBJ1-2 | once | TRBV27 | CASSLSMRRNYGYTF | TGTGCCAGCAGTTTATCGATGAGGAGGAACTATGGCTACACCTTC
. | TRBJ1-5 | . | TRBV20-1 | CSASMPGNQPQHF | TGCAGTGCTAGTATGCCGGGCAATCAGCCCCAGCATTTT
. | TRBJ1-5 | . | TRBV2 | CASSETLEGNQPQHF | TGTGCCAGCAGTGAAACCCTGGAGGGCAATCAGCCCCAGCATTTT
TRBD1 | TRBJ1-1 | . | TRBV6-5 | CASGDRGYTEAFF | TGTGCCAGCGGAGACAGGGGATACACTGAAGCTTTCTTT
. | TRBJ2-2 | . | TRBV10-1 | CASSGGLHTGELFF | TGCGCCAGCAGTGGGGGACTGCACACCGGGGAGCTGTTTTTT
TRBD1 | TRBJ2-3 | . | TRBV24-1 | CATSDSGQGEVTDTQYF | TGTGCCACCAGTGACTCTGGACAGGGGGAGGTCACAGATACGCAGTATTTT
TRBD1 | TRBJ1-1 | . | TRBV19 | CASSPITGGTEAFF | TGTGCCAGTAGTCCCATAACAGGGGGCACTGAAGCTTTCTTT
TRBD2 | TRBJ2-1 | . | TRBV2 | CASSEEGGPWEQFF | TGTGCCAGCAGTGAGGAGGGAGGGCCATGGGAGCAGTTCTTC
. | TRBJ1-2 | . | TRBV15 | CATSSPTGTQAGYTF | TGTGCCACCAGCAGCCCGACCGGGACTCAGGCTGGCTACACCTTC
TRBD1 | TRBJ2-2 | . | TRBV29-1 | CSAGTASTGELFF | TGCAGCGCTGGGACAGCCTCCACCGGGGAGCTGTTTTTT
TRBD1 | TRBJ1-2 | . | TRBV30 | CAWSGDRGYGYTF | TGTGCCTGGAGTGGGGACAGGGGCTATGGCTACACCTTC
. | TRBJ1-5 | . | TRBV19 | CASSLVGASNQPQHF | TGTGCCAGTAGCCTCGTTGGGGCTAGCAATCAGCCCCAGCATTTT
TRBD1 | TRBJ2-1 | . | TRBV5-6 | CASRLGQGAYNEQFF | TGTGCCAGCAGACTCGGACAGGGGGCCTACAATGAGCAGTTCTTC
TRBD1 | TRBJ1-1 | . | TRBV30 | CAWSGDSREAFF | TGTGCCTGGAGTGGGGACAGCCGCGAAGCTTTCTTT
TRBD1 | TRBJ1-1 | . | TRBV29-1 | CSGRQGLGLDTEAFF | TGCAGCGGGCGACAGGGGTTGGGATTGGACACTGAAGCTTTCTTT
. | TRBJ2-7 | . | TRBV3-1/TRBV3-2 | CASSQGRISYEQYF | TGTGCCAGCAGCCAAGGCAGGATCTCCTACGAGCAGTACTTC
. | TRBJ2-2 | . | TRBV19 | CASSIGRVEIAGELFF | TGTGCCAGTAGTATAGGGAGGGTCGAAATTGCCGGGGAGCTGTTTTTT
TRBD2 | TRBJ2-3 | . | TRBV5-6 | CASSFPSGGAADTQYF | TGTGCCAGCAGCTTCCCTAGCGGGGGGGCAGCAGATACGCAGTATTTT
. | TRBJ1-5 | . | TRBV19 | CASNQGTHSNQPQHF | TGTGCCAGTAACCAGGGGACACATAGCAATCAGCCCCAGCATTTT
. | TRBJ2-1 | few | TRBV30 | CAWSVRDEQFF | TGTGCCTGGAGTGTACGGGATGAGCAGTTCTTC
. | TRBJ2-1 | . | TRBV24-1 | CATSPRRDGYNEQFF | TGTGCCACCAGTCCCCGGCGGGACGGGTACAATGAGCAGTTCTTC
. | TRBJ2-1 | . | TRBV5-6 | CASSLAGRGDKQFF | TGTGCCAGCAGCTTGGCCGGCCGGGGGGACAAGCAGTTCTTC
. | TRBJ2-1 | . | TRBV7-8 | CASSYSLHRNEQFF | TGTGCCAGCAGCTACAGCTTACATCGTAATGAGCAGTTCTTC
. | TRBJ2-7 | . | TRBV28 | CASNKPGHSYEQYF | TGTGCCAGCAACAAACCGGGACACTCCTACGAGCAGTACTTC
. | TRBJ1-6 | . | TRBV11-2 | CASSLDPPWALNSPLHF | TGTGCCAGCAGCTTAGATCCCCCCTGGGCCCTAAATTCACCCCTCCACTTT
. | TRBJ1-1 | . | TRBV6-1 | CASSEAFPGKAFF | TGTGCCAGCAGTGAAGCGTTTCCAGGGAAAGCTTTCTTT
. | TRBJ2-2 | . | TRBV23-1 | CASSSRAPHLTGELFF | TGCGCCAGCAGCAGCAGGGCACCGCATCTTACCGGGGAGCTGTTTTTT